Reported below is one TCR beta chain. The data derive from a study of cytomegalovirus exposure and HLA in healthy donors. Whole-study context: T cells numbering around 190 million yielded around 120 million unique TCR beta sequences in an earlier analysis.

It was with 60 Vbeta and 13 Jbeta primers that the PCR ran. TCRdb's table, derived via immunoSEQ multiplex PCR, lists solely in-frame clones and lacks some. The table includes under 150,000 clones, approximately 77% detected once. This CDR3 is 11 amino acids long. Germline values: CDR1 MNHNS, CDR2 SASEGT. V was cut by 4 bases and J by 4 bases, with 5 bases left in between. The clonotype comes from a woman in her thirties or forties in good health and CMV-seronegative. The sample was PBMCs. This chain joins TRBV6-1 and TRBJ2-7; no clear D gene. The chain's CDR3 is CASSAQYEQYF. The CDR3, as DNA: TGTGCCAGCAGTGCACAGTACGAGCAGTACTTC.